This paragraph reports one T cell receptor beta chain. These data are taken from a study of blood T cell repertoires in COVID-19. In the study overall: From the United States, Italy and Spain came samples of acute and convalescent COVID-19. From T cells, B-cell-depleted T cells, or PBMCs came the material, which was cDNA or gDNA.

Germline lookup yields CDR1 SEHNR and CDR2 FQNEAQ (reference sequence). The CDR3 totals 15 residues. The junction had 4 bases not matched to a gene; V was cut back by 4 bases and J by 2 bases. Per the original data handling: Estimates of nucleated cell counts were drawn from the amplification of reference gene primers. This table comes from immunoSEQ multiplex PCR, and its TCRdb copy is limited to in-frame clones, with some not included. V and J calls and clone size are as listed in that table; D and trimming were resolved from the DNA. The sample has about 210,000 clones, approximately 80% seen once.

The chain employs TRBV7-9 and TRBJ2-2, with 7 bases lining up with TRBD1. The sequencing sample was made of peripheral blood. The TCR originated in a man in his forties who had recovered from COVID-19. The CDR3 reads CASSSGTANTGELFF. CDR3 bases: TGTGCCAGCAGCTCCGGGACAGCCAACACCGGGGAGCTGTTTTTT.